The 26 T cell receptor beta chains below all came from one sample that was sequenced in a study of regulatory T cells in long-lasting Graves disease. The time point was: persistent/refractory GD, antithyroid drugs over 5 years with positive TRAb. Extracted PBMC RNA gave rise to the TCR library. Assembly of TCR beta libraries relied on iRepertoire HTBI primers together with Arm-PCR of CDR3 regions. TCRdb independently ran MiXCR on the multiplex PCR reads; one entry per CDR3 protein. The table lists almost 350,000 distinct CDR3 sequences, 15% to 20% of them singletons. The source was peripheral blood mononuclear cells (PBMCs), collected when the disease was refractory, from a patient treated with antithyroid drugs. These receptors originate from a female donor with Graves disease.

This clonotype was seen at least ten times. This rearrangement joins TRBV27 to TRBJ1-5, with a weak D call TRBD1 (6 bases). The CDR3 has 14 residues. Trimming took off 8 bases at V and 1 base at J, with 12 bases between the two ends. Per the germline V gene, CDR1 is MNHEY and CDR2 is SMNVEV (reference sequence). The CDR3 region has the DNA TGTGCCAGCTCTCCCGGGGGCAGCAATCAGCCCCAGCATTTT. Amino acids: CASSPGGSNQPQHF.

The chain uses TRBV4-1 and TRBJ2-7; 8 positions agree with TRBD2. Germline lookup yields CDR1 MGHRA and CDR2 YSYEKL. The CDR3 consists of 14 residues. V was clipped by 4 bases and J by 5 bases; unmatched bases: 7. The CDR3 spells CASSRLARSDEQYF. In DNA, the CDR3 is TGCGCCAGCAGCCGACTAGCGAGGAGCGACGAGCAGTACTTC.

This clonotype was detected only once. This may be a read error: a much more frequent sequence differs by one nucleotide. This chain links TRBV11-2 with TRBJ1-2; 8 bases agree with TRBD1. Looked up from germline, CDR1 is SGHAT and CDR2 is FQNNGV. CDR3 length: 15 amino acids. CDR3 in amino acids: CASSLTPTGDYDYTF. The DNA of the CDR3 is TGTGCCAGCAGCTTAACTCCGACAGGGGACTATGACTACACCTTC.

This clonotype was detected only a few times. V gene TRBV15 combines with J gene TRBJ1-5; D not certain. Germline loops: CDR1 LNHNV, CDR2 YYDKDF (reference sequence). Trimming removed 8 bases from V and 3 bases from J, with 8 bases in between. The CDR3 is made up of 12 amino acids. CDR3 region: CATQAFNQPQHF. The CDR3 coding sequence is TGTGCCACCCAGGCGTTCAATCAGCCCCAGCATTTT.

The chain recombines TRBV5-1 with TRBJ1-4; TRBD1 matches 7 bases. The CDR3 length is 16 residues. The germline gives CDR1 SGHRS, CDR2 YFSETQ. The trim removed 0 bases at V and 2 bases at J, leaving 4 bases unmatched. CDR3 sequence: CASSLAGGLTNEKLFF. The CDR3 DNA sequence: TGCGCCAGCAGCTTGGCAGGGGGGCTGACTAATGAAAAACTGTTTTTT.

This clonotype showed up many times. The genes are TRBV15 and TRBJ1-2, with TRBD1 matching 8 bases. This CDR3 has 15 residues. Germline CDR1 LNHNV, CDR2 YYDKDF (reference sequence). After removal of 2 bases from V and 4 bases from J, the junction contained 6 bases not matched to a gene. This chain's CDR3 is CATSRTTGGSYGYTF. The CDR3 coding sequence is TGTGCCACCAGCAGAACAACAGGGGGTTCCTATGGCTACACCTTC.

The table lists this clonotype with a count of one. The chain combines TRBV9 with TRBJ1-5; the D gene is possibly TRBD1 (6 bases). Germline-derived CDR1 and CDR2 are SGDLS and YYNGEE. Trimming took 3 bases from V and 3 from J, leaving 13 bases between them. This CDR3 has 15 residues. CDR3 DNA sequence: TGTGCCAGCAGCGGGGGGGGGCACTACAATCAGCCCCAGCATTTT. Translated: CASSGGGHYNQPQHF.

The J gene is TRBJ1-1, the V gene TRBV5-1; D is undetermined. Germline V lookup: CDR1 SGHRS, CDR2 YFSETQ. V was trimmed by 5 bases and J by 5 bases, leaving 13 bases between them. The CDR3 spans 13 residues. In nucleotides, the CDR3 is TGCGCCAGCAGAGACCAAGGACTTACTGAAGCTTTCTTT. It yields the protein CASRDQGLTEAFF.

This clonotype was seen repeatedly, ten times or more. This sequence joins TRBV28 and TRBJ1-5; 7 bases match TRBD1. Trimming at V came to 8 bases and at J to 2 bases, leaving 18 bases not matched to a gene. The germline gives CDR1 MDHEN, CDR2 SYDVKM. The CDR3 runs 18 residues. CDR3 DNA: TGTGCCAGCGTAAGAACAGGGGTCAGGTACGGCGGCAATCAGCCCCAGCATTTT. Its protein is CASVRTGVRYGGNQPQHF.

Only a few counts were recorded for this clonotype. The chain carries TRBV9 and TRBJ2-5, with 10 bases fitting TRBD2. The junction had 11 bases not matched to a gene; V was cut back by 7 bases and J by 2 bases. Looked up from germline, CDR1 is SGDLS and CDR2 is YYNGEE. This CDR3 contains 16 residues. The CDR3 region is CASPPPLAGRQETQYF. The CDR3 nucleotides read TGTGCCAGCCCCCCCCCACTAGCGGGACGGCAAGAGACCCAGTACTTC.

This clonotype was counted ten times or more. The chain recombines TRBV25-1 with TRBJ1-2; possibly TRBD1 for D (6 bases). V lost 6 bases and J 8 bases, leaving 16 bases between the germline ends. CDR1 is MGHDK, CDR2 SYGVNS, per germline. The length of the CDR3 is 13 residues. The CDR3 nucleotides are TGTGCCAGCAGATTTAAGGGGGTCCGGGGCTACACCTTC. Its protein is CASRFKGVRGYTF.

Comment on this clonotype: With a much larger clone just one base away, this may be a read error. This rearrangement joins TRBV11-2 to TRBJ2-7; D call uncertain. Germline values: CDR1 SGHAT, CDR2 FQNNGV. The CDR3 runs 14 residues. In DNA form, the CDR3 reads TGTACCAGCACAGATTGGACGGTTTCCTACGAGCAGTACTTC. This codes for CTSTDWTVSYEQYF.

This clonotype was seen many times. V usage is TRBV7-8 and J usage is TRBJ1-1; TRBD1 matches 8 bases. Germline V gives CDR1 SGHVS, CDR2 FQNEAQ. The length of the CDR3 is 16 residues. J gave up 5 bases and V 1 base, and 9 bases lay outside the gene matches. The CDR3 coding sequence is TGTGCCAGCAGCTTAGACGGACAGGGTCGGAAAACTGAAGCTTTCTTT. Encoded protein: CASSLDGQGRKTEAFF.

This clonotype was recorded many times. This chain uses TRBV11-3 with TRBJ2-7, with 9 nucleotides matching TRBD2. J gave up 6 bases and V 7 bases, and 7 bases lay outside the gene matches. Germline assignment: CDR1 SGHNT and CDR2 YENEEA. This CDR3 comprises 13 residues. The CDR3: CASTERGALEQYF. Here the CDR3 DNA reads TGTGCCAGCACCGAGCGGGGGGCCCTCGAGCAGTACTTC.

The V call is TRBV4-1, the J call TRBJ1-1; 7 bases line up with TRBD1. Germline CDR1 reads MGHRA; CDR2 reads YSYEKL. The CDR3 sequence is 14 residues long. V shed 3 bases and J 3 bases; nucleotides not matched to a gene: 4. CDR3 coding DNA: TGCGCCAGCAGCCAGCTACAGGGGTACACTGAAGCTTTCTTT. This gives the protein CASSQLQGYTEAFF.

This clonotype was seen many times. This chain uses TRBV13 with TRBJ1-5; D uncertain. Per germline, CDR1 PRHDT and CDR2 FYEKMQ (reference sequence). The CDR3 has 12 residues. V gave up 0 bases and J gave up 6 bases, with 3 bases separating them. DNA for the CDR3: TGTGCCAGCAGCTTAGGGCTTCAGCCCCAGCATTTT. Its protein product is CASSLGLQPQHF.

This clonotype occurred a few times. The chain is built from TRBV30 and TRBJ1-2; perhaps TRBD1 as D (6 bases). The CDR3 has 14 amino acids. CDR1 GTSNPN and CDR2 SVGIG come from the germline V gene (reference sequence). V gave up 2 bases and J gave up 5 bases, with 15 bases separating them. CDR3 bases: TGTGCCTGGAGTTGGGCAGCCCAGGGGTATGGCTACACCTTC. This sequence encodes CAWSWAAQGYGYTF.

As for this clonotype: A much bigger clone sits one base away, suggesting this may be a read error. This chain uses TRBV19 with TRBJ2-5, with a possible D match to TRBD1 (6 bases). Trimming took 7 bases from V and 5 from J, leaving 17 bases between them. This CDR3 is built from 14 residues. The V gene's germline CDR1 is LNHDA and CDR2 SQIVND (reference sequence). CDR3 residues: CASTLGTLRETQYF. The CDR3 DNA reads as TGTGCCAGTACCCTTGGGACACTAAGGGAGACCCAGTACTTC.

This clonotype was picked up one time. A far larger clone differs by one base, so this is likely a read error. The V gene is TRBV11-2, the J gene TRBJ2-4; no reliable D call. The J call may be in error: the DNA end matches TRBJ1-2 better. From germline, CDR1 is SGHAT and CDR2 FQNNGV. This CDR3 is built from 12 residues. CDR3 sequence (DNA): TGTGCCAGCAGACAGAGGGCCAATGGCTACACCTTC. It encodes CASRQRANGYTF.

This clonotype came up a few times. The junction departs from germline at one end; a sequencing error may be responsible. This rearrangement joins TRBV5-4 to TRBJ1-1; 11 bases agree with TRBD1. The germline CDR1 and CDR2 sequences are SGHNT and YYREEE (reference sequence). The CDR3 has 19 amino acids. DNA of the CDR3: TGTGCCAGCAGCTTAGAGGTCTTGGACAGGGGGCTTTGGAACACTGAGGCTTTCTTT. Translated, it gives CASSLEVLDRGLWNTEAFF. Supplemented by reference TRBV5-4 and TRBJ1-1, the full variable domain reads ETGVTQSPTHLIKTRGQQVTLRCSSQSGHNTVSWYQQALGQGPQFIFQYYREEENGRGNFPPRFSGLQFPNYSSELNVNALELDDSALYLCASSLEVLDRGLWNTEAFFGQGTRLTVV.

This clonotype was counted only a few times. One end of the junction does not line up with germline, which may come from a read error. V gene TRBV4-1 combines with J gene TRBJ2-7, with 9 positions matching TRBD2. CDR1 is MGHRA and CDR2 is YSYEKL in the germline V gene. This CDR3 has 18 amino acids. The CDR3 is CASSQDQDLREGWYEQYF. CDR3 bases: TGTGCCAGCAGCCAAGATCAGGATTTGCGGGAGGGGTGGTACGAGCAGTACTTC.

In this sample, this clonotype turned up many times. V is TRBV12-3 or TRBV12-4 and J is TRBJ2-5, with 10 bases that match TRBD1. This CDR3 is 15 amino acids long. V was pared by 6 bases and J by 8 bases, with 12 bases of the junction left unmatched. The CDR3 protein is CASSSQGQGIGTQYF. In DNA form, the CDR3 reads TGTGCCAGCAGCTCCCAGGGACAGGGGATAGGAACCCAGTACTTC.

The chain is built from TRBV6-9 and TRBJ2-2, with D tentatively TRBD2 (6 bases). The CDR3 sequence is 16 residues long. V lost 4 bases and J 6 bases, leaving 18 bases between the germline ends. Germline V gives CDR1 MNHGY, CDR2 SVAAGI. For the CDR3, the DNA is TGTGCCAGCAGTTCCGGACGGGGGAAAGCTGCCGGGGAGCTGTTTTTT. This codes for CASSSGRGKAAGELFF.

The chain has TRBV3-1 and TRBJ2-7; 8 nucleotides agree with TRBD2. V lost 0 bases and J lost 1; bases outside the gene matches: 14. Germline V gene sequence: CDR1 LGHDT, CDR2 YNNKEL (reference sequence). CDR3 length: 19 residues. Here the CDR3 reads CASSQESLLSGAESYEQYF. The CDR3 DNA sequence: TGTGCCAGCAGCCAAGAATCACTTCTTAGCGGGGCTGAATCCTACGAGCAGTACTTC.

The table lists this clonotype with many counts. V and J are TRBV2 and TRBJ1-4, with D perhaps matching TRBD1 (6 bases). Trimming removed 8 bases from V and 5 bases from J, with 15 bases in between. Germline lookup yields CDR1 SNHLY and CDR2 FYNNEI. This CDR3 has 14 residues. The CDR3 nucleotides are TGTGCCAGCGTCAACAGGGTAGGGAATGAAAAACTGTTTTTT. Translated, it gives CASVNRVGNEKLFF.

This clonotype came up many times. The chain combines TRBV12-3 or TRBV12-4 with TRBJ2-4, with 9 bases that match TRBD2. CDR3 length: 18 residues. The J segment lost 0 bases and the V segment lost 6 bases, leaving 12 bases of the junction unmatched. In DNA form, the CDR3 reads TGTGCCAGCAGAAGGACTAGCGCGGTGTGGGGAGCCAAAAACATTCAGTACTTC. Translating it yields CASRRTSAVWGAKNIQYF.